Listed below are T cell receptor beta chains from one sample, sequenced in a study of PD-1 blockade in classical Hodgkin lymphoma. Sequenced by immunoSEQ multiplex PCR; TCRdb stores in-frame clones only, minus some. The profile covers about 46,000 clones, with about three quarters appearing a single time and 9.5% to 12% taken by the ten largest. The material sequenced was peripheral blood mononuclear cells (PBMCs), taken at baseline. All receptors derive from a human donor with classical Hodgkin lymphoma. The CDR3 runs from the conserved cysteine through the conserved F or W. The D gene is left open where the match is weak. The size of a clone is reported for some rows only, either as once, few or many, or as a class for expanded clones.

cdr3_nt: TGTGCCAGTAGTATGTCGGGGGGGATGGGGCTCTATGGCTACACCTTC
cdr3_aa: CASSMSGGMGLYGYTF
v_call: TRBV19
clone_size: -
d_call: -
j_call: TRBJ1-2

cdr3_nt: TGTGCCAGCAGTGGGTTAAATCCCTACGAGCAGTACTTC
cdr3_aa: CASSGLNPYEQYF
v_call: TRBV2
clone_size: -
d_call: -
j_call: TRBJ2-7

cdr3_nt: TGTGCCAGCACCGCCTTACCAGGGAACACTGAAGCTTTCTTT
cdr3_aa: CASTALPGNTEAFF
v_call: TRBV28
clone_size: few
d_call: -
j_call: TRBJ1-1

cdr3_nt: TGCGCCAGCAGCTGGGAGGGGGCAACCCACGAGCAGTACTTC
cdr3_aa: CASSWEGATHEQYF
v_call: TRBV5-1
clone_size: medium-sized
d_call: -
j_call: TRBJ2-7

cdr3_nt: TGCGCCAGCAGCGCAACAGGGGGGAATAATTCACCCCTCCACTTT
cdr3_aa: CASSATGGNNSPLHF
v_call: TRBV5-1
clone_size: once
d_call: TRBD1
j_call: TRBJ1-6

cdr3_nt: TGTGCCAGCACTACAGCAATGAACACTGAAGCTTTCTTT
cdr3_aa: CASTTAMNTEAFF
v_call: TRBV2
clone_size: -
d_call: -
j_call: TRBJ1-1

cdr3_nt: TGTGCCTGGAGTGTTACCCAGGGCTATGGCTACACCTTC
cdr3_aa: CAWSVTQGYGYTF
v_call: TRBV30
clone_size: -
d_call: -
j_call: TRBJ1-2

cdr3_nt: TGCGCCAGCAGCCCGGTCAGGGATCACGAGCAGTACTTC
cdr3_aa: CASSPVRDHEQYF
v_call: TRBV10-1
clone_size: -
d_call: -
j_call: TRBJ2-7

cdr3_nt: TGTGCCTGGAGAGGACAGGGAGATGAAGCTTTCTTT
cdr3_aa: CAWRGQGDEAFF
v_call: TRBV30
clone_size: once
d_call: TRBD1
j_call: TRBJ1-1

cdr3_nt: TGTGCCAGCAGTGAAAACAGGGAGAGTGAAAAACTGTTTTTT
cdr3_aa: CASSENRESEKLFF
v_call: TRBV2
clone_size: once
d_call: -
j_call: TRBJ1-4

cdr3_nt: TGTGCCAGCAGCGTAGGGACAGGGGAGAGCGGGCCCCAGCATTTT
cdr3_aa: CASSVGTGESGPQHF
v_call: TRBV9
clone_size: once
d_call: TRBD1
j_call: TRBJ1-5

cdr3_nt: TGCGCCAGCACCCCCGGGAGGGCGATAGGAAACTATGGCTACACCTTC
cdr3_aa: CASTPGRAIGNYGYTF
v_call: TRBV4-1
clone_size: once
d_call: -
j_call: TRBJ1-2

cdr3_nt: TGTGCCAGCAGCTACGGGGGGACTAGCATAAATGAGCAGTTCTTC
cdr3_aa: CASSYGGTSINEQFF
v_call: TRBV7-9
clone_size: -
d_call: TRBD2
j_call: TRBJ2-1

cdr3_nt: TGCAGCGTGGTAGACAATGAGCAGTTCTTC
cdr3_aa: CSVVDNEQFF
v_call: TRBV29-1
clone_size: -
d_call: -
j_call: TRBJ2-1

cdr3_nt: TGTGCCAGCTCACCAGGGACAGGGGGCCACGAGCAGTACTTC
cdr3_aa: CASSPGTGGHEQYF
v_call: TRBV18
clone_size: -
d_call: TRBD1
j_call: TRBJ2-7

cdr3_nt: TGTGCCAGCGGATACAGGGGACTCACTTACGAGCAGTACTTC
cdr3_aa: CASGYRGLTYEQYF
v_call: TRBV28
clone_size: few
d_call: -
j_call: TRBJ2-7

cdr3_nt: TGTGCCAGCAGTCACACCCCCCTAGGAACCAAAAACATTCAGTACTTC
cdr3_aa: CASSHTPLGTKNIQYF
v_call: TRBV27
clone_size: -
d_call: -
j_call: TRBJ2-4

cdr3_nt: TGTGCCAGCAGTCCCGAACGAGGCGGAGGGTTTGCCGGGGAGCTGTTTTTT
cdr3_aa: CASSPERGGGFAGELFF
v_call: TRBV5-8
clone_size: once
d_call: -
j_call: TRBJ2-2

cdr3_nt: TGTGCCAGCAGCCGCAGAAACACTGAAGCTTTCTTT
cdr3_aa: CASSRRNTEAFF
v_call: TRBV11-2
clone_size: -
d_call: -
j_call: TRBJ1-1

cdr3_nt: TGTGCCAGCGCCATGGGGGGGGCTCCTAGCAATCAGCCCCAGCATTTT
cdr3_aa: CASAMGGAPSNQPQHF
v_call: TRBV28
clone_size: -
d_call: -
j_call: TRBJ1-5

cdr3_nt: TGTGCCAGTACCTCTAGGCGGGGCACCGCTAACTATGGCTACACCTTC
cdr3_aa: CASTSRRGTANYGYTF
v_call: TRBV19
clone_size: -
d_call: -
j_call: TRBJ1-2

cdr3_nt: TGTGCCAGCAGCCAACAGGAGAACACTGAAGCTTTCTTT
cdr3_aa: CASSQQENTEAFF
v_call: TRBV6-5
clone_size: few
d_call: -
j_call: TRBJ1-1

cdr3_nt: TGTGCCAGCACCCGAACGGGACAGGGGCGCGAGCAGTACTTC
cdr3_aa: CASTRTGQGREQYF
v_call: TRBV2
clone_size: few
d_call: TRBD1
j_call: TRBJ2-7

cdr3_nt: TGTGCCGAGTCCGGGACAGACACAGATACGCAGTATTTT
cdr3_aa: CAESGTDTDTQYF
v_call: TRBV6-6
clone_size: -
d_call: TRBD1
j_call: TRBJ2-3

cdr3_nt: TGCAGCGTCGAGGGGGGACAGAAATCCTACGAGCAGTACTTC
cdr3_aa: CSVEGGQKSYEQYF
v_call: TRBV29-1
clone_size: medium-sized
d_call: -
j_call: TRBJ2-7

cdr3_nt: TGTGCCAGCAGCTTGGGGGGTCACATAATCCAAGAGACCCAGTACTTC
cdr3_aa: CASSLGGHIIQETQYF
v_call: TRBV5-6
clone_size: -
d_call: -
j_call: TRBJ2-5

cdr3_nt: TGCAGCGCCAGGTCATCGGGGTCCTACGAGCAGTACTTC
cdr3_aa: CSARSSGSYEQYF
v_call: TRBV29-1
clone_size: -
d_call: -
j_call: TRBJ2-7

cdr3_nt: TGTGCCAGCACCACAGCGGGGACTAACTATGGCTACACCTTC
cdr3_aa: CASTTAGTNYGYTF
v_call: TRBV5-4
clone_size: -
d_call: -
j_call: TRBJ1-2

cdr3_nt: TGTGCCAGCAACTGGGTGGGCCTGGGGGATACGCAGTATTTT
cdr3_aa: CASNWVGLGDTQYF
v_call: TRBV2
clone_size: -
d_call: -
j_call: TRBJ2-3

cdr3_nt: TGTGCCAGCAGTTACCAGGGGTTGACCGGGGAGCTGTTTTTT
cdr3_aa: CASSYQGLTGELFF
v_call: TRBV6-5
clone_size: few
d_call: -
j_call: TRBJ2-2

cdr3_nt: TGTGCCAGCAGTCGATTGGAAAGCGCAAGTGAGCAGTTCTTC
cdr3_aa: CASSRLESASEQFF
v_call: TRBV2
clone_size: -
d_call: -
j_call: TRBJ2-1

cdr3_nt: TGTGCCAGCAGTAGGACAGGGGGCGACTATGGCTACACCTTC
cdr3_aa: CASSRTGGDYGYTF
v_call: TRBV28
clone_size: few
d_call: TRBD1
j_call: TRBJ1-2

cdr3_nt: TGTGCCAGCAGGGGAGGGAGGGAAGATCAGCCCCAGCATTTT
cdr3_aa: CASRGGREDQPQHF
v_call: TRBV6-1
clone_size: few
d_call: -
j_call: TRBJ1-5

cdr3_nt: TGCGCCAGCAGACGGGAGGCCCTTGTAAGCACCGGGGAGCTGTTTTTT
cdr3_aa: CASRREALVSTGELFF
v_call: TRBV5-1
clone_size: -
d_call: TRBD2
j_call: TRBJ2-2

cdr3_nt: TGTGCCAGTAGTATAGCGGGGGGGAACAATGAGCAGTTCTTC
cdr3_aa: CASSIAGGNNEQFF
v_call: TRBV19
clone_size: once
d_call: TRBD2
j_call: TRBJ2-1

cdr3_nt: TGTGCCAGCAGCTTAGGGCAGGGGGTAGGCGAGCAGTACTTC
cdr3_aa: CASSLGQGVGEQYF
v_call: TRBV7-7
clone_size: -
d_call: TRBD1
j_call: TRBJ2-7

cdr3_nt: TGTGCCAGCAGCGATCCGGGACAATTGAACACTGAAGCTTTCTTT
cdr3_aa: CASSDPGQLNTEAFF
v_call: TRBV9
clone_size: few
d_call: -
j_call: TRBJ1-1

cdr3_nt: TGCGCCAGCAGCCCCTCAGATAACTATGGCTACACCTTC
cdr3_aa: CASSPSDNYGYTF
v_call: TRBV10-1
clone_size: -
d_call: -
j_call: TRBJ1-2